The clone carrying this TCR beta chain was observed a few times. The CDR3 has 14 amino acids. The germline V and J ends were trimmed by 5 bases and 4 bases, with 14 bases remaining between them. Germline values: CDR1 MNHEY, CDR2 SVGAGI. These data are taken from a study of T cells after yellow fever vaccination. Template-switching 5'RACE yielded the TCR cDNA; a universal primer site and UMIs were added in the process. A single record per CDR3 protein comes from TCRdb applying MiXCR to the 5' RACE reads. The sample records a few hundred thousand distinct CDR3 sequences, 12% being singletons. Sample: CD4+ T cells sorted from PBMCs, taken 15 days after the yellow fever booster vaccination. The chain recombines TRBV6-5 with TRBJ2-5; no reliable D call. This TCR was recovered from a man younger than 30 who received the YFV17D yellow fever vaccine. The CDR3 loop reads CASSAEGPLETQYF. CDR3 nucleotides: TGTGCCAGCAGTGCTGAAGGCCCTCTAGAGACCCAGTACTTC.